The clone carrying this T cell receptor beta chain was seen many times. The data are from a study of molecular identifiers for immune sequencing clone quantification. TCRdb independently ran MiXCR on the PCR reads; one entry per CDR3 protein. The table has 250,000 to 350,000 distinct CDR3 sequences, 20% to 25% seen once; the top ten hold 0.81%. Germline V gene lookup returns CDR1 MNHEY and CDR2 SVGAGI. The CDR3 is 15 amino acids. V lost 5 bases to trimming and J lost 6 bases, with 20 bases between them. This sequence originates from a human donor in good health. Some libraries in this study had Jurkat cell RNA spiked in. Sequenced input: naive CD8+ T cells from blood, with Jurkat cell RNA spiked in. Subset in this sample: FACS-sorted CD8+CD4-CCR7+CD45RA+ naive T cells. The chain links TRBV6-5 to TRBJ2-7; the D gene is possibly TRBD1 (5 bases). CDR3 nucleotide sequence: TGTGCCAGCAGTGCAACGTTTCTGACAAGGGGCGAGCAGTACTTC. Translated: CASSATFLTRGEQYF.